This T cell receptor (beta chain) was documented in a study of blood T cell repertoires in COVID-19. Some clones are missing from TCRdb's copy, which holds only in-frame ones; the method was immunoSEQ multiplex PCR. The profile shows 80,000 to 95,000 clones, just over 85% of them singletons. Germline-derived CDR1 and CDR2 are SGHTA and FQGTGA. Trimming at V came to 2 bases and at J to 2 bases, leaving 2 bases not matched to a gene. This CDR3 region has 14 residues. The J gene is TRBJ2-7, the V gene TRBV7-3, with 8 bases lining up with TRBD1. The sequenced material came from peripheral blood. This receptor was obtained from a woman older than 75 in a cohort sampled during active or convalescent COVID-19. The CDR3 nucleotides are TGTGCCAGCAGCTTAGGGGACAGGCCCTACGAGCAGTACTTC. Protein product: CASSLGDRPYEQYF.